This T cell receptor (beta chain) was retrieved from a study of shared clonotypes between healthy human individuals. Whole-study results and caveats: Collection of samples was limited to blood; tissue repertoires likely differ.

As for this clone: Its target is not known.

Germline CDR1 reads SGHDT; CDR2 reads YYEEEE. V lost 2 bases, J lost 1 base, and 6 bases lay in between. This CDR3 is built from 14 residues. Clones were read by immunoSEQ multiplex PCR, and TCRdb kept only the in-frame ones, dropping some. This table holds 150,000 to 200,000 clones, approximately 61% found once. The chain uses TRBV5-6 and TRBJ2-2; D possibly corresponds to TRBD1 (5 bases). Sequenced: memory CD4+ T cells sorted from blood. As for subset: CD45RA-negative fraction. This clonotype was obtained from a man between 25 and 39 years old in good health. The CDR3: CASSFGQNTGELFF. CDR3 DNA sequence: TGTGCCAGCAGCTTCGGACAGAACACCGGGGAGCTGTTTTTT.